The 15 T cell receptor beta chains given below trace back to one sample, sequenced in a study of vaccination and CD4 T cells after COVID-19. These receptors have no known antigen. Treatment specified: approximately nine-day PBMC culture with coronavirus spike peptide pools or control peptides (ViraFEST assay). With the Oncomine TCR Beta short-read assay, DNA from cultured CD4+ T cells was sequenced. TCRdb passed the PCR reads through MiXCR, listing each CDR3 protein once. The sample consists of around 7,700 distinct CDR3 sequences, 50% to 65% of them appearing once. The sequenced sample consisted of CD4+ T cells from blood, cultured in vitro. The origin of the receptors is a human donor who had recovered from COVID-19.

The chain employs TRBV28 and TRBJ2-5, with a tentative D call TRBD1 (6 bases). This CDR3 has 18 residues. Trimming cost V 2 bases and J 3 bases, with 22 bases left between them. Germline CDR1 reads MDHEN; CDR2 reads SYDVKM. The CDR3 DNA reads as TGTGCCAGCAGTTTAGAGGTCGGGACACCCAATTCGAAAGAGACCCAGTACTTC. Translated, it gives CASSLEVGTPNSKETQYF.

The chain combines TRBV2 with TRBJ1-1, with D hard to call. Germline V CDR1 and CDR2: SNHLY, FYNNEI. The CDR3 runs to 15 residues. V lost 1 base, J lost 5 bases, and 14 bases lay in between. CDR3 amino acids: CASSEDALKGTEAFF. The CDR3 coding sequence is TGTGCCAGCAGTGAAGATGCGCTGAAAGGGACTGAAGCTTTCTTT.

The rearrangement links TRBV6-1 to TRBJ1-2; D is unclear. The CDR3 consists of 12 residues. Trimming shortened V by 5 bases and J by 8 bases, and 12 bases separated the two germline ends. Germline CDR1 reads MNHNS; CDR2 reads SASEGT. For the CDR3, the DNA is TGTGCCAGCAGTCACCACCCCGGAGGCTACACCTTC. Its translation: CASSHHPGGYTF.

This sequence joins TRBV27 and TRBJ2-7; TRBD1 is a possible D gene (6 bases). Between the trimmed V and J ends, which lost 4 bases and 3 bases, there was a span of 16 bases. Germline V lookup: CDR1 MNHEY, CDR2 SMNVEV (reference sequence). The CDR3 length is 15 residues. The CDR3 DNA follows: TGTGCCAGCAGTTCCAAAGAGGGACATATCTACGAGCAGTACTTC. Encoded protein: CASSSKEGHIYEQYF.

This clonotype was seen only a few times. The chain carries TRBV2 and TRBJ1-1; 11 nucleotides align to TRBD1. Germline CDR1 and CDR2: SNHLY and FYNNEI. Losses at the gene ends were 5 bases for V and 11 bases for J; bases not matched to a gene: 7. The CDR3 is 13 amino acids. In DNA form, the CDR3 reads TGTGCCAGCAGTCCGGACAGGGGGCGCGAGGCTTTCTTT. Protein product: CASSPDRGREAFF. The variable domain in full, with the rest retrieved from reference TRBV2 and TRBJ1-1, is EPEVTQTPSHQVTQMGQEVILRCVPISNHLYFYWYRQILGQKVEFLVSFYNNEISEKSEIFDDQFSVERPDGSNFTLKIRSTKLEDSAMYFCASSPDRGREAFFGQGTRLTVV.

The chain employs TRBV28 and TRBJ2-4, with D possibly TRBD1 on 6 matching bases. The CDR3 is made up of 16 amino acids. V was clipped by 1 base and J by 3 bases, with 13 bases between them. Germline loops: CDR1 MDHEN, CDR2 SYDVKM. CDR3 bases: TGTGCCAGCAGTTTATCGGACCTAGGGGGCAAAAACATTCAGTACTTC. Translated, it gives CASSLSDLGGKNIQYF.

J is TRBJ1-2 and V is TRBV18; D is perhaps TRBD1 (5 bases). The CDR3 spans 14 residues. V lost 3 bases and J lost 8, with 16 bases in between. CDR1 KGHSH and CDR2 LQKENI come from the germline V gene. CDR3 nucleotide sequence: TGTGCCAGCTCACCTCAAGAGGGGAATCGGGGCTACACCTTC. It is translated as CASSPQEGNRGYTF.

This clonotype turned up a few times. The chain joins TRBV12-3 or TRBV12-4 to TRBJ1-1; D gene ambiguous. V was clipped by 2 bases and J by 2 bases, with 6 bases between them. CDR3 length equals 13 residues. CDR3 coding DNA: TGTGCCAGCAGTTTAAGGGTCAACACTGAAGCTTTCTTT. It codes for CASSLRVNTEAFF.

The rearrangement uses TRBV10-3 and TRBJ1-5, with no clear D. The V end lost 8 bases, the J end lost 5 bases, and 13 bases lay between the germline ends. CDR1 and CDR2 (germline): ENHRY, SYGVKD. CDR3 length equals 13 residues. The CDR3 region has the DNA TGTGCCATCGGGCCAGGCCCTTATCAGCCCCAGCATTTT. Encoded protein: CAIGPGPYQPQHF.

V and J are TRBV28 and TRBJ2-5; TRBD1 agrees at 10 bases. The germline V gene encodes CDR1 MDHEN and CDR2 SYDVKM. J gave up 5 bases and V 5 bases, and 8 bases lay outside the gene matches. This CDR3 spans 15 amino acids. The CDR3 here is CASSPGQGFRETQYF. CDR3 DNA: TGTGCCAGCAGTCCGGGACAGGGGTTTCGTGAGACCCAGTACTTC.

This clonotype was counted between two and nine times. This chain connects TRBV27 to TRBJ1-6; unclear D gene. The length of the CDR3 is 12 residues. V was trimmed by 7 bases and J by 5 bases, leaving 6 bases between them. Germline CDR1 reads MNHEY; CDR2 reads SMNVEV (reference sequence). The CDR3 DNA reads as TGTGCCAGCACCGCAGATAATTCACCCCTCCACTTT. Amino acids: CASTADNSPLHF.

The chain links TRBV4-1 to TRBJ1-2; TRBD1 is a possible D gene (5 bases). Germline assignment: CDR1 MGHRA and CDR2 YSYEKL. V was cut by 2 bases and J by 2 bases, with 6 bases left in between. The CDR3 covers 13 residues. CDR3 residues: CASSQQGNYGYTF. The DNA for the CDR3 is TGCGCCAGCAGCCAACAGGGAAACTATGGCTACACCTTC.

V is TRBV6-1 and J is TRBJ2-2, with 10 bases matching TRBD1. V shed 6 bases and J 6 bases; nucleotides not matched to a gene: 7. Germline V gene data show CDR1 as MNHNS and CDR2 as SASEGT. This CDR3 is 15 amino acids long. CDR3 amino acids: CASSSGTGVAGELFF. The CDR3 region has the DNA TGTGCCAGCAGCTCCGGGACAGGGGTCGCCGGGGAGCTGTTTTTT.

This chain connects TRBV29-1 to TRBJ2-5; no firm D call. This CDR3 contains 12 residues. Trimming removed 7 bases from V and 2 bases from J, with 11 bases in between. Germline loops: CDR1 SQVTM, CDR2 ANQGSEA. The CDR3 DNA reads as TGCAGCGGGGCAGAGATACAAGAGACCCAGTACTTC. Translation: CSGAEIQETQYF.

This chain connects TRBV7-2 to TRBJ1-3; D may be TRBD1 (6 bases). The V gene's germline CDR1 is SGHTA and CDR2 FQGNSA. There are 15 residues in the CDR3. The V gene lost 1 base and the J gene lost 4 bases, with 11 bases spanning the gap. In DNA, the CDR3 is TGTGCCAGCAGCTTAGGCAGGGGTGGCGGAAACACCATATATTTT. Residues: CASSLGRGGGNTIYF.